Listed below are T cell receptor beta chains from one sample, sequenced in a study of ipilimumab plus nivolumab after autologous stem cell transplantation. The table came from immunoSEQ multiplex PCR; TCRdb's copy has only in-frame clones and leaves some out. The top ten clones hold 20% to 25% of a sample with about 16,000 clones, 65% to 75% of them seen once. Source: PBMCs, taken in a trial of ipilimumab plus nivolumab as post-transplant consolidation. Receptors originate from a male donor with diffuse large B-cell lymphoma. CDR3s include the opening cysteine and the closing phenylalanine or tryptophan. The order of the fields is clone size, V gene, D gene, J gene, CDR3 DNA, CDR3 protein. The D gene is left open where the match is weak. Size is stated for part of the rows, as once, few or many counts, or as a class when the clone is expanded.

clone_size: -
v_call: TRBV29-1
d_call: -
j_call: TRBJ1-2
cdr3_nt: TGCAGCGTTGAAGTGGGCAGGGAAGGCTACACCTTC
cdr3_aa: CSVEVGREGYTF

clone_size: -
v_call: TRBV7-8
d_call: -
j_call: TRBJ2-7
cdr3_nt: TGTGCCAGCAGCGTACTTAGCGTCGGCGAGCAGTACTTC
cdr3_aa: CASSVLSVGEQYF

clone_size: -
v_call: TRBV27
d_call: -
j_call: TRBJ1-2
cdr3_nt: TGTGCCAGCAGTTTAAACGGACATGGGGGCTACACCTTC
cdr3_aa: CASSLNGHGGYTF

clone_size: -
v_call: TRBV7-6
d_call: TRBD1
j_call: TRBJ2-3
cdr3_nt: TGTGCCAGCAGCAGGACAGGGGCTAGCACAGATACGCAGTATTTT
cdr3_aa: CASSRTGASTDTQYF

clone_size: many
v_call: TRBV5-6
d_call: TRBD1
j_call: TRBJ1-2
cdr3_nt: TGTGCCAGCAGGGTCTCCGGGACAGGGGGCCGGGGCTACACCTTC
cdr3_aa: CASRVSGTGGRGYTF

clone_size: -
v_call: TRBV5-1
d_call: -
j_call: TRBJ2-7
cdr3_nt: TGCGCCAGCAGCTTGGAAGGTGGGTTAGGAGTCGACGAGCAGTACTTC
cdr3_aa: CASSLEGGLGVDEQYF

clone_size: -
v_call: TRBV10-2
d_call: -
j_call: TRBJ1-2
cdr3_nt: TGCGCCAGCAGTGAGGACAGGCATGGCTACACCTTC
cdr3_aa: CASSEDRHGYTF

clone_size: -
v_call: TRBV7-3
d_call: -
j_call: TRBJ2-7
cdr3_nt: TGTGCCAGCAGCTTGTGGGGTGGAGGTACCTACGAGCAGTACTTC
cdr3_aa: CASSLWGGGTYEQYF

clone_size: once
v_call: TRBV7-9
d_call: TRBD2
j_call: TRBJ2-7
cdr3_nt: TGTGCCAGCAGCCCCCTAGCGGGGAGCTCCTACGAGCAGTACTTC
cdr3_aa: CASSPLAGSSYEQYF

clone_size: -
v_call: TRBV29-1
d_call: -
j_call: TRBJ2-3
cdr3_nt: TGCAGCGTTGCGGGATCGGGGACAGATACGCAGTATTTT
cdr3_aa: CSVAGSGTDTQYF

clone_size: -
v_call: TRBV5-4
d_call: TRBD2
j_call: TRBJ2-3
cdr3_nt: TGTGCCAGCAGCTCCTCGACTAGCGGGGCCACAGATACGCAGTATTTT
cdr3_aa: CASSSSTSGATDTQYF

clone_size: -
v_call: TRBV18
d_call: -
j_call: TRBJ1-2
cdr3_nt: TGTGCCAGCTCACCGACGCTCGACAACTATGGCTACACCTTC
cdr3_aa: CASSPTLDNYGYTF